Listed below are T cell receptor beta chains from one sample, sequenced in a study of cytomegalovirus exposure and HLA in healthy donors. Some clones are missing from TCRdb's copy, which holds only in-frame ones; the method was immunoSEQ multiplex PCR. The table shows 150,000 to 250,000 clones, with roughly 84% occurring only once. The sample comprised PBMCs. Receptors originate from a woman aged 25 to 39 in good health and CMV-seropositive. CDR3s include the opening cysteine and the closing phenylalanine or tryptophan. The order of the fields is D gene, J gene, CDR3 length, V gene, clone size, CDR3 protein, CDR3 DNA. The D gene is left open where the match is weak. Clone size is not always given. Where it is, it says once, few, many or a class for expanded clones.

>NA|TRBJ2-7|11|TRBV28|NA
CASSFFDEQYF
TGTGCCAGCAGTTTCTTCGACGAGCAGTACTTC
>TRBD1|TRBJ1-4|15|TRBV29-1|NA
CSVSYPGQTNEKLFF
TGCAGCGTTTCGTACCCGGGACAGACTAATGAAAAACTGTTTTTT
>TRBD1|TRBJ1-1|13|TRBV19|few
CATITGELTEAFF
TGTGCCACCATCACAGGGGAGCTCACTGAAGCTTTCTTT
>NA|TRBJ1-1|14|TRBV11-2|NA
CASTRRGLITEAFF
TGTGCCAGCACCCGGCGGGGTTTAATCACTGAAGCTTTCTTT
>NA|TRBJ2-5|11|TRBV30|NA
CAWSDRETQYF
TGTGCCTGGAGTGACAGAGAGACCCAGTACTTC
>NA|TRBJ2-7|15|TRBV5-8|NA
CASSLEPGALVEQYF
TGTGCCAGCAGCTTGGAGCCAGGGGCTCTCGTCGAGCAGTACTTC
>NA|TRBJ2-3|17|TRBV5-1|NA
CASSQAAAAVNTDTQYF
TGCGCCAGCAGCCAGGCGGCAGCAGCGGTAAACACAGATACGCAGTATTTT
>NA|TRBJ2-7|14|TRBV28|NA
CASSSPDRSYEQYF
TGTGCCAGCAGTTCCCCGGACAGATCATACGAGCAGTACTTC
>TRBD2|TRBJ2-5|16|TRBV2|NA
CASRPGLAGGQETQYF
TGTGCCAGCAGACCCGGACTAGCGGGAGGGCAAGAGACCCAGTACTTC
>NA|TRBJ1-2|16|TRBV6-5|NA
CASSYSTRNTPLGYTF
TGTGCCAGCAGTTATTCGACAAGGAATACCCCATTAGGCTACACCTTC
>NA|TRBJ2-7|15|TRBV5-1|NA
CASSLGGSLTREQYF
TGCGCCAGCAGCTTGGGAGGATCACTCACTAGGGAGCAGTACTTC
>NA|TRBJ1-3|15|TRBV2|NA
CASSEVRGSGNTIYF
TGTGCCAGCAGTGAAGTACGGGGATCTGGAAACACCATATATTTT
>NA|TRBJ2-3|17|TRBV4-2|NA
CASSRSVAQERTDTQYF
TGTGCCAGCAGCCGATCGGTAGCGCAGGAGCGCACAGATACGCAGTATTTT
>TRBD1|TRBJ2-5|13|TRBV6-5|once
CASSRQGRETQYF
TGTGCCAGCAGCCGACAGGGGAGGGAGACCCAGTACTTC
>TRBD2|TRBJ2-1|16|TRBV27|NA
CASQLAGGGTYNEQFF
TGTGCCAGCCAGCTAGCGGGAGGGGGGACCTACAATGAGCAGTTCTTC
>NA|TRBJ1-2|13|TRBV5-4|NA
CASSSSWEGGYTF
TGTGCCAGCAGCTCTAGCTGGGAAGGAGGCTACACCTTC
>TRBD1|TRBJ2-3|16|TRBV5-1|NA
CASSEGQGFGTDTQYF
TGCGCCAGCAGCGAAGGACAGGGTTTTGGTACAGATACGCAGTATTTT
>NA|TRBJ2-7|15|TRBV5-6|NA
CASSLGGLYSYEQYF
TGTGCCAGCAGCTTGGGGGGACTTTACTCCTACGAGCAGTACTTC
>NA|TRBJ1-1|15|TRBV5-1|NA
CASSLETRGYTEAFF
TGCGCCAGCAGCTTGGAGACGCGGGGGTACACTGAAGCTTTCTTT
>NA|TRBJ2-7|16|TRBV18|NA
CASSPPGLGNAYEQYF
TGTGCCAGCTCACCTCCTGGACTGGGGAACGCCTACGAGCAGTACTTC
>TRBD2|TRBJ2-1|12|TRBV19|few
CASIGEGPEQFF
TGTGCCAGTATAGGGGAGGGTCCTGAGCAGTTCTTC
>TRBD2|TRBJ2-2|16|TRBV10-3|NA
CAISERAGAGTGELFF
TGTGCCATCAGTGAGAGGGCGGGAGCCGGCACCGGGGAGCTGTTTTTT
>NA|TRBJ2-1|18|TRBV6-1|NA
CASSETRRGVGTYNEQFF
TGTGCCAGCAGTGAAACCCGTAGGGGTGTCGGCACCTACAATGAGCAGTTCTTC
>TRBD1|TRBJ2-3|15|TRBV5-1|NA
CASSQNGQGRDTQYF
TGCGCCAGCAGCCAAAACGGACAGGGGAGAGATACGCAGTATTTT
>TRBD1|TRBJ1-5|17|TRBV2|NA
CASSPYTRTGRNQPQHF
TGTGCCAGCAGTCCCTATACCAGGACAGGTCGAAATCAGCCCCAGCATTTT
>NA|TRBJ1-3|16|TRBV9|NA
CASSVDPRATGNTIYF
TGTGCCAGCAGCGTAGACCCCAGGGCAACTGGAAACACCATATATTTT
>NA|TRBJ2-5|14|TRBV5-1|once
CASSSSATRGTQYF
TGCGCCAGCAGCTCTTCCGCGACCCGGGGGACCCAGTACTTC
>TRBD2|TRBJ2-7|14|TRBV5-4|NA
CASSSSGRAYEQYF
TGTGCCAGCAGTTCTAGCGGGAGGGCTTACGAGCAGTACTTC
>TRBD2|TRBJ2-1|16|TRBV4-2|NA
CASSQDRTIAGREQFF
TGTGCCAGCAGCCAAGATCGGACCATAGCGGGACGGGAGCAGTTCTTC
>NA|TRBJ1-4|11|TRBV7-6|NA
CASAGNEKLFF
TGTGCCAGCGCGGGAAATGAAAAACTGTTTTTT
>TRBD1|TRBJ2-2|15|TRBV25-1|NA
CASGRGGGYTGELFF
TGTGCCAGCGGCAGAGGGGGCGGGTACACCGGGGAGCTGTTTTTT
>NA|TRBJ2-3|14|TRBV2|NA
CASSVDRSTDTQYF
TGTGCCAGCAGTGTTGACAGGAGCACAGATACGCAGTATTTT
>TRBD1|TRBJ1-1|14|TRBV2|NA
CASSEHRGPAEAFF
TGTGCCAGCAGCGAACACAGGGGGCCCGCGGAAGCTTTCTTT
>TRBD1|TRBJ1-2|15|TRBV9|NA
CASSPLDRASVGYTF
TGTGCCAGCAGCCCCCTGGACAGGGCGTCGGTTGGCTACACCTTC
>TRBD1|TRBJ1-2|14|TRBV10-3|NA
CAILRQGEDYGYTF
TGTGCCATCCTACGACAGGGAGAGGACTATGGCTATACCTTC
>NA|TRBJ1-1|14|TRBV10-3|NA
CAISDRTLNTEAFF
TGTGCCATCAGTGACAGGACATTGAACACTGAAGCTTTCTTT
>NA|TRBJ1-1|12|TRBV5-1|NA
CASSPAGFEAFF
TGCGCCAGCAGCCCCGCAGGGTTTGAAGCTTTCTTT
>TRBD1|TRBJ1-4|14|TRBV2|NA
CASTPGQSNEKLFF
TGTGCCAGCACCCCGGGACAGTCAAATGAAAAACTGTTTTTT
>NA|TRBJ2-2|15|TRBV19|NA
CASIPGGHNTGELFF
TGTGCCAGTATCCCCGGGGGTCACAACACCGGGGAGCTGTTTTTT
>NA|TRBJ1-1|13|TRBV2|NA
CASRTSSVTEAFF
TGTGCCAGCAGGACAAGTAGCGTGACTGAAGCTTTCTTT
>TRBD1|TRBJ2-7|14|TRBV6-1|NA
CASSSRDRGYEQYF
TGTGCCAGCAGCTCTCGGGACAGGGGCTACGAGCAGTACTTC
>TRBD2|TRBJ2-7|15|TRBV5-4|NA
CASSSGLVSSYEQYF
TGTGCCAGCAGCTCCGGACTAGTCAGCTCCTACGAGCAGTACTTC
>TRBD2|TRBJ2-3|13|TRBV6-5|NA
CASSSAGADTQYF
TGTGCCAGCAGTTCGGCGGGAGCAGATACGCAGTATTTT
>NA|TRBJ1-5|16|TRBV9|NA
CASSVGDNVYNQPQHF
TGTGCCAGCAGCGTAGGAGATAACGTCTACAATCAGCCCCAGCATTTT
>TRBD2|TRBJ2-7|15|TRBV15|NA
CATSSPRTSAYEQYF
TGTGCCACCAGCAGCCCTAGGACTAGCGCCTACGAGCAGTACTTC
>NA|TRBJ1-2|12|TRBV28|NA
CASSLRVGGYTF
TGTGCCAGCAGTTTGAGGGTGGGCGGCTACACCTTC
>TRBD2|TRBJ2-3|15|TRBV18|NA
CASSGLAGRGDTQYF
TGTGCCAGCTCTGGACTAGCGGGACGGGGAGATACGCAGTATTTT
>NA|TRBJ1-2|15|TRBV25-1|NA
CASSGTSGADYGYTF
TGTGCCAGCAGTGGAACCTCAGGTGCCGACTATGGCTACACCTTC
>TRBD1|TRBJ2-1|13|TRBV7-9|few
CASSSGQFDEQFF
TGTGCCAGCAGCTCGGGACAGTTTGATGAGCAGTTCTTC
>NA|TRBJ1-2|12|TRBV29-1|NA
CSAEYTNYGYTF
TGCAGCGCCGAATACACTAACTATGGCTACACCTTC
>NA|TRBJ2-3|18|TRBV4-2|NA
CASSQDEDRGARADTQYF
TGTGCCAGCAGCCAAGATGAAGATCGGGGGGCTAGGGCAGATACGCAGTATTTT
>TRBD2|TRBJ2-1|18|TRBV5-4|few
CASSSDKIAGGAFHEQFF
TGTGCCAGCAGCTCAGATAAAATAGCGGGAGGAGCTTTTCATGAGCAGTTCTTC
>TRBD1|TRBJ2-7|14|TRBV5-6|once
CASSFGTGDYEQYF
TGTGCCAGCAGCTTTGGGACAGGGGATTACGAGCAGTACTTC